These T cell receptor beta chains were read from a single sample in a study of CD8 T cells in Susac syndrome. TCRdb fed the immunoSEQ multiplex PCR reads into MiXCR, producing one record per CDR3 protein. The sample has approximately 230,000 distinct CDR3 sequences, just over 90% seen once. Sequencing input: CD4+ T cells from PBMCs. These TCRs come from a human donor with multiple sclerosis. The CDR3 runs from the conserved cysteine through the conserved F or W. A D gene is named only where the DNA matches it firmly. Size tells how often a clone was seen (once, few, many) or the class of an expanded clone, and some rows leave it out.

j_call: TRBJ2-1
clone_size: -
v_call: TRBV11-2
d_call: -
cdr3_nt: TGTGCCAGCAGTTTCGGACAGTACAATGAGCAGTTCTTC
cdr3_aa: CASSFGQYNEQFF

j_call: TRBJ2-3
clone_size: once
v_call: TRBV5-1
d_call: -
cdr3_nt: TGCGCCAGCAGCTTGGCTCCGGGGGGCCCCCTAGGCACAGATACGCAGTATTTT
cdr3_aa: CASSLAPGGPLGTDTQYF

j_call: TRBJ1-4
clone_size: -
v_call: TRBV20-1
d_call: -
cdr3_nt: TGCAGTGCTGGTAAAGGGAGTGAAAAACTGTTTTTT
cdr3_aa: CSAGKGSEKLFF

j_call: TRBJ2-2
clone_size: -
v_call: TRBV7-3
d_call: -
cdr3_nt: TGTGCCAGCAGCTTCGGCAGGAACACCGGGGAGCTGTTTTTT
cdr3_aa: CASSFGRNTGELFF

j_call: TRBJ2-1
clone_size: once
v_call: TRBV5-1
d_call: TRBD1
cdr3_nt: TGCGCCAGCAGCCCCCGAGGACAGGATAAGAATGAGCAGTTCTTC
cdr3_aa: CASSPRGQDKNEQFF

j_call: TRBJ2-1
clone_size: -
v_call: TRBV14
d_call: -
cdr3_nt: TGTGCCAGCAGCCGCAGGCAGGGGTTCTACAATGAGCAGTTCTTC
cdr3_aa: CASSRRQGFYNEQFF

j_call: TRBJ1-2
clone_size: -
v_call: TRBV19
d_call: -
cdr3_nt: TGTGCCAGTAGAACAGGGACACGAGGATCCTATGGCTACACCTTC
cdr3_aa: CASRTGTRGSYGYTF

j_call: TRBJ1-1
clone_size: -
v_call: TRBV30
d_call: -
cdr3_nt: TGTGCCTGGAGTGTAGGGGCAGTCACTGAAGCTTTCTTT
cdr3_aa: CAWSVGAVTEAFF

j_call: TRBJ2-5
clone_size: once
v_call: TRBV20-1
d_call: TRBD1
cdr3_nt: TGCAGTCCGGGACAGATGCAAGAGACCCAGTACTTC
cdr3_aa: CSPGQMQETQYF

j_call: TRBJ2-1
clone_size: -
v_call: TRBV5-1
d_call: TRBD1
cdr3_nt: TGCGCCAGCAGCTACGGACAGGGGGCCAATGAGCAGTTCTTC
cdr3_aa: CASSYGQGANEQFF

j_call: TRBJ1-2
clone_size: -
v_call: TRBV12-3/TRBV12-4
d_call: -
cdr3_nt: TGTGCCAGCAGTTCCCGGGGGGCCGGCTACACCTTC
cdr3_aa: CASSSRGAGYTF

j_call: TRBJ2-4
clone_size: -
v_call: TRBV7-9
d_call: TRBD2
cdr3_nt: TGTGCCAGCAGCTCGGTCACCTCGGGGGGAAGAAACATTCAGTACTTC
cdr3_aa: CASSSVTSGGRNIQYF

j_call: TRBJ2-2
clone_size: -
v_call: TRBV27
d_call: TRBD1
cdr3_nt: TGTGCCAGCAGTACCTACAGGGGGCGAAGCCCCGGGGAGCTGTTTTTT
cdr3_aa: CASSTYRGRSPGELFF

j_call: TRBJ1-5
clone_size: -
v_call: TRBV6-6
d_call: -
cdr3_nt: TGTGCCAGCAGTTACCTTCAGGGGTTAAATCAGCCCCAGCATTTT
cdr3_aa: CASSYLQGLNQPQHF

j_call: TRBJ2-7
clone_size: -
v_call: TRBV5-4
d_call: TRBD1
cdr3_nt: TGTGCCAGCAGCTTCAGAGAGGGGGCGGCGTACGAGCAGTACTTC
cdr3_aa: CASSFREGAAYEQYF

j_call: TRBJ2-7
clone_size: -
v_call: TRBV20-1
d_call: TRBD2
cdr3_nt: TGCAGTGCTAGAGGCCGGACTAGCGGGGGCACTTCCCTGGACGAGCAGTACTTC
cdr3_aa: CSARGRTSGGTSLDEQYF

j_call: TRBJ2-1
clone_size: -
v_call: TRBV30
d_call: -
cdr3_nt: TGTGCCTGGAGTGCCCCCCGGGGAAATGAGCAGTTCTTC
cdr3_aa: CAWSAPRGNEQFF

j_call: TRBJ1-3
clone_size: -
v_call: TRBV12-3/TRBV12-4
d_call: -
cdr3_nt: TGTGCCAGCAGGGAGAGTGGAAACACCATATATTTT
cdr3_aa: CASRESGNTIYF

j_call: TRBJ1-1
clone_size: -
v_call: TRBV23-1
d_call: -
cdr3_nt: TGCGCCAGCAAAAGACCCCTGAAAGCTTTCTTT
cdr3_aa: CASKRPLKAFF

j_call: TRBJ2-3
clone_size: -
v_call: TRBV3-1
d_call: TRBD2
cdr3_nt: TGTGCCAGCAGCCTCCTTACGGGAGGGCCAGATACGCAGTATTTT
cdr3_aa: CASSLLTGGPDTQYF

j_call: TRBJ1-5
clone_size: -
v_call: TRBV3-1
d_call: -
cdr3_nt: TGTGCCAGCAGCCAAGATAACAATCAGCCCCAGCATTTT
cdr3_aa: CASSQDNNQPQHF

j_call: TRBJ2-5
clone_size: -
v_call: TRBV5-1
d_call: -
cdr3_nt: TGCGCCAGCAGCTTGGCAGAAGGATTAAAGGAGACCCAGTACTTC
cdr3_aa: CASSLAEGLKETQYF

j_call: TRBJ2-3
clone_size: -
v_call: TRBV12-3/TRBV12-4
d_call: -
cdr3_nt: TGTGCCAGCAGTCCTAGACAGGGCACAGATACGCAGTATTTT
cdr3_aa: CASSPRQGTDTQYF

j_call: TRBJ1-1
clone_size: -
v_call: TRBV20-1
d_call: -
cdr3_nt: TGCAGTGCTATATTGGCCAAGATGAACACTGAAGCTTTCTTT
cdr3_aa: CSAILAKMNTEAFF

j_call: TRBJ1-4
clone_size: -
v_call: TRBV3-1
d_call: -
cdr3_nt: TGTGCCAGCAGCCAAGGTCCGGGAAATGAAAAACTGTTTTTT
cdr3_aa: CASSQGPGNEKLFF

j_call: TRBJ2-2
clone_size: -
v_call: TRBV5-1
d_call: TRBD1
cdr3_nt: TGCGCCAGCAGCTCCCAGGGGGCGGACACCGGGGAGCTGTTTTTT
cdr3_aa: CASSSQGADTGELFF

j_call: TRBJ2-1
clone_size: -
v_call: TRBV27
d_call: -
cdr3_nt: TGTGCCAGCAGTTTAAGCAGGGACCCCTACAATGAGCAGTTCTTC
cdr3_aa: CASSLSRDPYNEQFF

j_call: TRBJ1-2
clone_size: -
v_call: TRBV7-9
d_call: -
cdr3_nt: TGTGCCAGCAGCTTAGAATCGGCTAACTATGGCTACACCTTC
cdr3_aa: CASSLESANYGYTF

j_call: TRBJ2-3
clone_size: once
v_call: TRBV6-4
d_call: -
cdr3_nt: TGTGCCAGCAGTGACCACTTTAGCGCGACAAACACAGATACGCAGTATTTT
cdr3_aa: CASSDHFSATNTDTQYF

j_call: TRBJ2-3
clone_size: -
v_call: TRBV20-1
d_call: TRBD2
cdr3_nt: TGCAGTGCTGAAAGCGGGAGGGAAGATACGCAGTATTTT
cdr3_aa: CSAESGREDTQYF

j_call: TRBJ1-6
clone_size: -
v_call: TRBV5-1
d_call: TRBD1
cdr3_nt: TGCGCCAGCAGCTCGGGACAGGGGGCCTCTTATTCACCCCTCCACTTT
cdr3_aa: CASSSGQGASYSPLHF

j_call: TRBJ2-2
clone_size: -
v_call: TRBV2
d_call: -
cdr3_nt: TGTGCCAGCAGGCGGGCGGATAACACCGGGGAGCTGTTTTTT
cdr3_aa: CASRRADNTGELFF

j_call: TRBJ2-2
clone_size: once
v_call: TRBV29-1
d_call: TRBD2
cdr3_nt: TGCAGCGTTGACCTGGTACCGGGACTAGCGAGGCTCCGGGAGCTGTTTTTT
cdr3_aa: CSVDLVPGLARLRELFF

j_call: TRBJ2-3
clone_size: -
v_call: TRBV20-1
d_call: TRBD2
cdr3_nt: TGCAGTGCTATACCAATTAGCGGGAGGGCTTCAGATACGCAGTATTTT
cdr3_aa: CSAIPISGRASDTQYF

j_call: TRBJ1-1
clone_size: -
v_call: TRBV24-1
d_call: TRBD1
cdr3_nt: TGTGCCACCAGTGATGTAGGGACAGGGAGTGAAGCTTTCTTT
cdr3_aa: CATSDVGTGSEAFF

j_call: TRBJ2-7
clone_size: -
v_call: TRBV15
d_call: TRBD2
cdr3_nt: TGTGCCACCAGCAGAGTGGGCGGGGGGGCAATCGAGCAGTACTTC
cdr3_aa: CATSRVGGGAIEQYF

j_call: TRBJ2-5
clone_size: -
v_call: TRBV3-1
d_call: TRBD2
cdr3_nt: TGTGCCAGCAGCCAAACGGGAGGGCCAGGAGAGACCCAGTACTTC
cdr3_aa: CASSQTGGPGETQYF

j_call: TRBJ2-2
clone_size: -
v_call: TRBV18
d_call: TRBD1
cdr3_nt: TGTGCCAGCCCGGGACAGGGGCGGAGCGGGGAGCTGTTTTTT
cdr3_aa: CASPGQGRSGELFF

j_call: TRBJ2-5
clone_size: -
v_call: TRBV20-1
d_call: -
cdr3_nt: TGCAGTGCTACGCCTGAGGAGACCCAGTACTTC
cdr3_aa: CSATPEETQYF

j_call: TRBJ2-2
clone_size: -
v_call: TRBV9
d_call: TRBD1
cdr3_nt: TGTGCCAGCAGCGTTCAGGGGGCCACCGGGGAGCTGTTTTTT
cdr3_aa: CASSVQGATGELFF